These 8 T cell receptor beta chains came from one sample sequenced in a study of T cells in Graves' hyperthyroidism and ophthalmopathy (dated by TCRdb to between 2018 and 2021). Library preparation was by multiplex PCR. Sequencer: Illumina HiSeq 2000. Amplification of TCR beta CDR3 regions was carried out from RNA transcripts. The TCR CDR3 was subjected to a first round of RT-PCR using the HTBI primer set and the Qiagen OneStep RT-PCR kit. TCRdb handled the public reads itself, with Q25 trimming in fastp and clone calling in MiXCR, and kept productive beta chains. A single entry per CDR3 protein holds the most common genes and DNA from its merged rows. The sample includes about 520,000 distinct CDR3 sequences, with around 22% observed a single time. The top ten constitute around 11% of the sample. Sequencing used blood. The receptors derive from a young woman with Graves' ophthalmopathy.

This clonotype was seen at least ten times. This sequence joins TRBV24-1 and TRBJ2-5, with 10 bases aligning to TRBD2. After removal of 3 bases from V and 4 bases from J, the junction contained 7 bases not matched to a gene. This CDR3 region has 16 residues. Germline CDR1 and CDR2: KGHDR and SFDVKD. Here the CDR3 DNA reads TGTGCCACCAGTGATCCCACCCTAGCGGGGGTAGAGACCCAGTACTTC. Its protein is CATSDPTLAGVETQYF.

This clonotype has a count of ten or more. The rearrangement links TRBV3-1 to TRBJ1-5, with a weak D call TRBD1 (5 bases). The CDR3 totals 13 residues. Trimming pared 4 bases from V and 6 bases from J, leaving 10 bases between. The germline V gene encodes CDR1 LGHDT and CDR2 YNNKEL (reference sequence). The CDR3 reads CASSLDIGQPQHF. The CDR3 nucleotides read TGTGCCAGCAGCCTGGACATCGGTCAGCCCCAGCATTTT.

This clonotype showed up many times. The V call is TRBV5-1, the J call TRBJ2-7, with 9 bases lining up with TRBD1. J lost 5 bases, V lost 1 base, and 10 bases had no gene match. This CDR3 spans 16 amino acids. Germline V CDR1 and CDR2: SGHRS, YFSETQ. The CDR3 DNA follows: TGCGCCAGCAGCTTGCGTGGACAGGGGCTGGGAGACGAGCAGTACTTC. Amino acids: CASSLRGQGLGDEQYF. Complete variable domain (other parts from reference TRBV5-1 and TRBJ2-7): KAGVTQTPRYLIKTRGQQVTLSCSPISGHRSVSWYQQTPGQGLQFLFEYFSETQRNKGNFPGRFSGRQFSNSRSEMNVSTLELGDSALYLCASSLRGQGLGDEQYFGPGTRLTVT.

As concerns this clonotype: This clone may be a read error of a much larger clone one base away. The V call is TRBV20-1, the J call TRBJ1-1; no definite D call. The germline CDR1 and CDR2 sequences are DFQATT and SNEGSKA (reference sequence). This CDR3 has 12 residues. DNA of the CDR3: TGCAGTGCTAGAAGGGATTACACTGAATCTTTCTTT. Amino acid sequence: CSARRDYTESFF.

The V gene is TRBV6-1, the J gene TRBJ1-2, with TRBD1 matching 7 bases. The J segment lost 2 bases and the V segment lost 6 bases, leaving 9 bases of the junction unmatched. The CDR3 covers 15 residues. In germline, CDR1 is MNHNS, CDR2 SASEGT. CDR3: CASSQAGQLNYGYTF. For the CDR3, the DNA is TGTGCCAGCAGCCAAGCGGGACAGCTGAACTATGGCTACACCTTC.

Worth noting for this clonotype: Germline is not matched at one junction end, which may reflect a read error. This chain uses TRBV15 with TRBJ1-2; D is undetermined. The CDR3 totals 14 residues. The V gene's germline CDR1 is LNHNV and CDR2 YYDKDF (reference sequence). DNA of the CDR3: TGTGCCACCAGCAGAGATCTGAGTCTTTATGGCTACAACTTC. It codes for CATSRDLSLYGYNF.

This chain uses TRBV19 with TRBJ2-5, with D possibly being TRBD1 or TRBD2 (5 bases each). The CDR3 contains 14 residues. V was cut by 3 bases and J by 1 base, with 9 bases left in between. CDR1 LNHDA and CDR2 SQIVND come from the germline V gene (reference sequence). The chain's CDR3 is CASSMPGTQETQYF. CDR3 bases: TGTGCCAGTAGTATGCCCGGGACCCAAGAGACCCAGTACTTC.

In this sample, this clonotype turned up many times. V and J are TRBV5-1 and TRBJ1-2, with D possibly being TRBD1 (6 bases). The CDR3 runs to 11 residues. CDR1 and CDR2 from the germline V gene are SGHRS and YFSETQ. Trimming stripped 7 bases from V and 4 bases from J, with 8 bases between. The CDR3 region is CASRDTYGYTF. In DNA form, the CDR3 reads TGCGCCAGCCGGGACACCTATGGCTACACCTTC.